These T cell receptor beta chains were read from a single sample in a study of T cells in localized non-small cell lung cancer. Using immunoSEQ multiplex PCR, the repertoire was profiled, and TCRdb retains in-frame clones only, with some absent. The repertoire holds around 20,000 clones, with roughly nine tenths as singletons. This sample comprised peripheral blood, obtained before any cancer treatment. These receptors all stem from a woman aged 35-75 years with stage I lung adenocarcinoma. Each CDR3 is given with its conserved first and last residue. D genes are given only for firm matches. Clone size is given for some rows only: seen once, a few or many times, or a class if the clone is expanded.

J gene: TRBJ1-5; clone size: NA; D gene: NA; V gene: TRBV23-1; CDR3 DNA: TGCGCCAGCAGTCAATCGGAAAGGGGTTGCAATCAGCCCCAGCATTTT; CDR3 protein: CASSQSERGCNQPQHF
J gene: TRBJ2-7; clone size: NA; D gene: TRBD2; V gene: TRBV6-5; CDR3 DNA: TGTGCCAGCAGAAAGACTAGCGGGGAGTACGAGCAGTACTTC; CDR3 protein: CASRKTSGEYEQYF
J gene: TRBJ1-5; clone size: NA; D gene: TRBD1; V gene: TRBV4-2; CDR3 DNA: TGTGCCAGCAGCCTTGGCAGGGGGGGCAATCAGCCCCAGCATTTT; CDR3 protein: CASSLGRGGNQPQHF
J gene: TRBJ2-7; clone size: NA; D gene: NA; V gene: TRBV28; CDR3 DNA: TGTGCCAGCAGCGGTATAAGGGAAAACGAGCAGTACTTC; CDR3 protein: CASSGIRENEQYF
J gene: TRBJ1-3; clone size: NA; D gene: NA; V gene: TRBV10-2; CDR3 DNA: TGCGCCAGCAGCGGCGGAGCTGGGGAAAACACCATATATTTT; CDR3 protein: CASSGGAGENTIYF
J gene: TRBJ2-7; clone size: NA; D gene: NA; V gene: TRBV11-2; CDR3 DNA: TGTGCCAGCAGCTTGGACTCCCCCGACGAGCAGTACTTC; CDR3 protein: CASSLDSPDEQYF
J gene: TRBJ1-1; clone size: NA; D gene: TRBD1; V gene: TRBV6-5; CDR3 DNA: TGTGCCAGCAGCCGGACAGGGGGGAACACTGAAGCTTTCTTT; CDR3 protein: CASSRTGGNTEAFF
J gene: TRBJ2-1; clone size: NA; D gene: TRBD2; V gene: TRBV28; CDR3 DNA: TGTGCCAGCAGTTTATTCGCTAGCGGGGGCTCCTACAATGAGCAGTTCTTC; CDR3 protein: CASSLFASGGSYNEQFF
J gene: TRBJ1-2; clone size: NA; D gene: TRBD1; V gene: TRBV18; CDR3 DNA: TGTGCCAGCGCCTCGGACAGGGTCGACTATGGCTACACCTTC; CDR3 protein: CASASDRVDYGYTF
J gene: TRBJ2-3; clone size: NA; D gene: TRBD2; V gene: TRBV28; CDR3 DNA: TGTGCCAGCAGTTCCCCAATGACTAGCGGGAGCGCAGATACGCAGTATTTT; CDR3 protein: CASSSPMTSGSADTQYF
J gene: TRBJ2-7; clone size: NA; D gene: NA; V gene: TRBV9; CDR3 DNA: TGTGCCAGCAGCGTAGCTGAGGACCCTTCAACCTACGAGCAGTACTTC; CDR3 protein: CASSVAEDPSTYEQYF
J gene: TRBJ2-5; clone size: NA; D gene: NA; V gene: TRBV5-1; CDR3 DNA: TGCGCCAGCAGCTTGGATCCGGGACAAGAGACCCAGTACTTC; CDR3 protein: CASSLDPGQETQYF
J gene: TRBJ1-6; clone size: NA; D gene: NA; V gene: TRBV18; CDR3 DNA: TGTGCCAGCTCACCCAAGGGTACAACGAATTCACCCCTCCACTTT; CDR3 protein: CASSPKGTTNSPLHF
J gene: TRBJ2-2; clone size: NA; D gene: NA; V gene: TRBV19; CDR3 DNA: TGTGCCAGTAGTATTTATCAGGAGAACACCGGGGAGCTGTTTTTT; CDR3 protein: CASSIYQENTGELFF
J gene: TRBJ1-1; clone size: NA; D gene: NA; V gene: TRBV15; CDR3 DNA: TGTGCCACCAGCCTACAGGACAGGAACACTGAAGCTTTCTTT; CDR3 protein: CATSLQDRNTEAFF
J gene: TRBJ1-3; clone size: NA; D gene: TRBD1; V gene: TRBV7-9; CDR3 DNA: TGTGCCAGCAGCTTGTGGGACACAGGGGGAGAACGAAACACCATATATTTT; CDR3 protein: CASSLWDTGGERNTIYF
J gene: TRBJ1-3; clone size: NA; D gene: TRBD1; V gene: TRBV7-2; CDR3 DNA: TGTGCCAGCAGCGAGGACAGGGCATTCTCTGGAAACACCATATATTTT; CDR3 protein: CASSEDRAFSGNTIYF
J gene: TRBJ2-5; clone size: once; D gene: NA; V gene: TRBV5-1; CDR3 DNA: TGCGCCAGCTCCGCGGGGGCTCGAGAGACCCAGTACTTC; CDR3 protein: CASSAGARETQYF
J gene: TRBJ2-3; clone size: NA; D gene: TRBD1; V gene: TRBV27; CDR3 DNA: TGTGCCAGCAGTTATTCCGGGACAGGGTTCACAGATACGCAGTATTTT; CDR3 protein: CASSYSGTGFTDTQYF
J gene: TRBJ2-2; clone size: NA; D gene: TRBD2; V gene: TRBV5-1; CDR3 DNA: TGCGCCAGCAGCTTGCCCATCGGGACTAGCGGGAGTAACACCGGGGAGCTGTTTTTT; CDR3 protein: CASSLPIGTSGSNTGELFF
J gene: TRBJ1-6; clone size: NA; D gene: NA; V gene: TRBV27; CDR3 DNA: TGTGCCAGCACCGATTTACAGGGAAGTAATTCACCCCTCCACTTT; CDR3 protein: CASTDLQGSNSPLHF
J gene: TRBJ1-5; clone size: NA; D gene: NA; V gene: TRBV2; CDR3 DNA: TGTGCCAGCAGGGCAGACAGTTACAATCAGCCCCAGCATTTT; CDR3 protein: CASRADSYNQPQHF
J gene: TRBJ2-7; clone size: NA; D gene: TRBD2; V gene: TRBV5-1; CDR3 DNA: TGCGCCAGCAGCTTGGGGAGTAGCGGGAGAATAAACGAGCAGTACTTC; CDR3 protein: CASSLGSSGRINEQYF
J gene: TRBJ2-6; clone size: NA; D gene: NA; V gene: TRBV6-7; CDR3 DNA: TGTGCCAGCAGTCACTTCTGGTATTTACAAAGTCGGGCCAACGTCCTGACTTTC; CDR3 protein: CASSHFWYLQSRANVLTF
J gene: TRBJ2-1; clone size: NA; D gene: TRBD2; V gene: TRBV28; CDR3 DNA: TGTGCCAGCAGTCGCGGGAGGGATCCGGTCAATGAGCAGTTCTTC; CDR3 protein: CASSRGRDPVNEQFF
J gene: TRBJ2-1; clone size: NA; D gene: NA; V gene: TRBV5-5; CDR3 DNA: TGTGCCAGCAGCTTGGCGGCGAGCTCCTACAATGAGCAGTTCTTC; CDR3 protein: CASSLAASSYNEQFF
J gene: TRBJ1-2; clone size: NA; D gene: NA; V gene: TRBV5-8; CDR3 DNA: TGTGCCAGCAGCTTGGTTCTTTACACAACGCAAGGCTACACCTTC; CDR3 protein: CASSLVLYTTQGYTF
J gene: TRBJ2-2; clone size: NA; D gene: NA; V gene: TRBV6-1; CDR3 DNA: TGTGCCAGCGCTGAGCGGACCTACACCGGGGAGCTGTTTTTT; CDR3 protein: CASAERTYTGELFF
J gene: TRBJ2-7; clone size: NA; D gene: TRBD1; V gene: TRBV27; CDR3 DNA: TGTGCCAGCAGTCCGGGACAGGGTCCATACGAGCAGTACTTC; CDR3 protein: CASSPGQGPYEQYF
J gene: TRBJ2-1; clone size: NA; D gene: TRBD2; V gene: TRBV7-2; CDR3 DNA: TGTGCCAGCAGCCCCCCCAGCGGGGGGCGCTACAATGAGCAGTTCTTC; CDR3 protein: CASSPPSGGRYNEQFF
J gene: TRBJ2-7; clone size: NA; D gene: TRBD2; V gene: TRBV7-8; CDR3 DNA: TGTGCCAGCAGCTTAGCAGCGCTAGCGGGGGTCCTGACCTACGAGCAGTACTTC; CDR3 protein: CASSLAALAGVLTYEQYF
J gene: TRBJ2-3; clone size: NA; D gene: TRBD2; V gene: TRBV25-1; CDR3 DNA: TGTGCCAGCAGGGGGACTAGCGGGGGGGCCACAGATACGCAGTATTTT; CDR3 protein: CASRGTSGGATDTQYF
J gene: TRBJ1-4; clone size: NA; D gene: NA; V gene: TRBV2; CDR3 DNA: TGTGCCAGCAGTGAAAGTCGTCAGGGGAACGAAAAACTGTTTTTT; CDR3 protein: CASSESRQGNEKLFF
J gene: TRBJ1-6; clone size: NA; D gene: NA; V gene: TRBV9; CDR3 DNA: TGTGCCAGCAGCCCCCCAGGGAGGGACTCACCCCTCCACTTT; CDR3 protein: CASSPPGRDSPLHF
J gene: TRBJ2-3; clone size: NA; D gene: TRBD1; V gene: TRBV5-1; CDR3 DNA: TGCGCCAGCAGCTTGGAAGGGGGCGCAGATACGCAGTATTTT; CDR3 protein: CASSLEGGADTQYF
J gene: TRBJ2-3; clone size: NA; D gene: NA; V gene: TRBV6-1; CDR3 DNA: TGTGCCAGCAGTGAATCGGGCGGGGGCACAGATACGCAGTATTTT; CDR3 protein: CASSESGGGTDTQYF
J gene: TRBJ2-3; clone size: NA; D gene: NA; V gene: TRBV19; CDR3 DNA: TGTGCCAGTAGTCCCACGGGAACTATAGGCACAGATACGCAGTATTTT; CDR3 protein: CASSPTGTIGTDTQYF
J gene: TRBJ2-2; clone size: NA; D gene: NA; V gene: TRBV11-3; CDR3 DNA: TGTGCCAGCAGCTTAGCGTTCACCGGGGAGCTGTTTTTT; CDR3 protein: CASSLAFTGELFF
J gene: TRBJ1-3; clone size: once; D gene: NA; V gene: TRBV25-1; CDR3 DNA: TGTGCCAGCACCCACGGGACGGATGGAAACACCATATATTTT; CDR3 protein: CASTHGTDGNTIYF
J gene: TRBJ1-2; clone size: NA; D gene: TRBD1; V gene: TRBV5-4; CDR3 DNA: TGTGCCAGCAGCTTGACAGGGGGTAACTATGGCTACACCTTC; CDR3 protein: CASSLTGGNYGYTF
J gene: TRBJ1-6; clone size: NA; D gene: NA; V gene: TRBV18; CDR3 DNA: TGTGCCAGCTCACCTTACGTCGACAGGTATAACGATAATTCACCCCTCCACTTT; CDR3 protein: CASSPYVDRYNDNSPLHF
J gene: TRBJ1-4; clone size: NA; D gene: TRBD1; V gene: TRBV7-8; CDR3 DNA: TGTGCCAGCAGCCGCGGGACAGGGCGTGAAAAACTGTTTTTT; CDR3 protein: CASSRGTGREKLFF
J gene: TRBJ1-3; clone size: NA; D gene: NA; V gene: TRBV9; CDR3 DNA: TGTGCCAGCAGCGTAGAACAGTACGGAAACACCATATATTTT; CDR3 protein: CASSVEQYGNTIYF
J gene: TRBJ2-1; clone size: NA; D gene: TRBD2; V gene: TRBV19; CDR3 DNA: TGTGCCAGTAGACCAGCGGGAGGGACGGGGGAGCAGTTCTTC; CDR3 protein: CASRPAGGTGEQFF
J gene: TRBJ1-2; clone size: NA; D gene: NA; V gene: TRBV2; CDR3 DNA: TGTGCCAGCAGTGAAGACACTAGAAACTATGGCTACACCTTC; CDR3 protein: CASSEDTRNYGYTF
J gene: TRBJ2-3; clone size: NA; D gene: NA; V gene: TRBV6-1; CDR3 DNA: TGTGCCAGCAGTCCCTCCTGGGCTAGCACAGATACGCAGTATTTT; CDR3 protein: CASSPSWASTDTQYF
J gene: TRBJ1-1; clone size: NA; D gene: NA; V gene: TRBV2; CDR3 DNA: TGTGCCAGCAGTGAAGAGACAGAAGAAGCTTTCTTT; CDR3 protein: CASSEETEEAFF
J gene: TRBJ1-4; clone size: NA; D gene: TRBD1; V gene: TRBV4-1; CDR3 DNA: TGCGCCAGCAGCCAAGGGGACAGGGGGCGGACTAATGAAAAACTGTTTTTT; CDR3 protein: CASSQGDRGRTNEKLFF